This is a list of T cell receptor beta chains from one sample in a study of a mutant IDH1 vaccine in newly diagnosed glioma. Repertoires were generated with immunoSEQ multiplex PCR, while TCRdb's copy carries only in-frame clones and drops some. The sample includes about 59,000 clones, around 92% of them seen just once. Material: PBMCs, obtained from a glioma patient treated with radiotherapy, temozolomide or both. The receptor set was obtained from a man over 45 with glioma. CDR3s include the opening cysteine and the closing phenylalanine or tryptophan. The D gene is left open where the match is weak. Some rows have no size entry. The others give once, few or many, or a class for an expanded clone.

CDR3 protein	CDR3 DNA	V gene	J gene	D gene	clone size
CASSQAQSETQYF	TGTGCCAGCAGCCAGGCTCAGTCGGAGACCCAGTACTTC	TRBV4-2	TRBJ2-5	NA	once
CASSLEKGNYGYTF	TGTGCCAGCAGCTTAGAGAAGGGCAACTATGGCTACACCTTC	TRBV7-8	TRBJ1-2	NA	once
CASSGRRAGAEAFF	TGTGCCAGCAGTGGGAGAAGAGCCGGAGCTGAAGCTTTCTTT	TRBV6-5	TRBJ1-1	NA	NA
CASSLEQGPYNEQFF	TGTGCCAGCAGCTTAGAACAAGGGCCCTACAATGAGCAGTTCTTC	TRBV7-9	TRBJ2-1	NA	NA
CSARLGQPQHF	TGCAGTGCTAGACTAGGACAGCCCCAGCATTTT	TRBV20-1	TRBJ1-5	NA	once
CASSEGAGALVYEQYF	TGTGCCAGCAGTGAAGGTGCGGGGGCCCTCGTCTACGAGCAGTACTTC	TRBV6-1	TRBJ2-7	NA	once
CASSVLGEETQYF	TGTGCCAGCAGCGTTCTAGGGGAAGAGACCCAGTACTTC	TRBV9	TRBJ2-5	NA	NA
CASSVAERPGSGANVLTF	TGTGCCAGCAGCGTAGCCGAGAGACCAGGGTCTGGGGCCAACGTCCTGACTTTC	TRBV9	TRBJ2-6	NA	NA
CASSLEVSRYGYTF	TGTGCCAGCAGCTTAGAGGTCAGTCGCTATGGCTACACCTTC	TRBV7-2	TRBJ1-2	NA	NA
CASSPLLGPNTEAFF	TGCGCCAGCAGCCCGCTGTTGGGACCGAACACTGAAGCTTTCTTT	TRBV5-1	TRBJ1-1	NA	NA
CASSLNFGAYEQYF	TGCGCCAGCAGCTTAAATTTCGGGGCCTACGAGCAGTACTTC	TRBV5-1	TRBJ2-7	NA	NA
CASSLVVLMGNTEAFF	TGTGCCAGCAGCTTGGTAGTTTTAATGGGGAACACTGAAGCTTTCTTT	TRBV5-8	TRBJ1-1	NA	NA
CACSPEVVSPRDEQYF	TGCGCCTGCAGCCCTGAGGTGGTTAGCCCGCGAGACGAGCAGTACTTC	TRBV5-1	TRBJ2-7	NA	NA
CASSIRDGNTGELFF	TGTGCCAGCTCAATCCGGGACGGAAACACCGGGGAGCTGTTTTTT	TRBV18	TRBJ2-2	NA	NA
CASSLYRQYGYTF	TGTGCCAGCAGCTTGTACAGGCAATATGGCTACACCTTC	TRBV7-2	TRBJ1-2	NA	NA
CASSSTKSTDTQYF	TGTGCCAGCTCGTCCACGAAGAGCACAGATACGCAGTATTTT	TRBV18	TRBJ2-3	NA	NA
CASSPSQQETQYF	TGTGCCAGCTCACCGAGTCAGCAAGAGACCCAGTACTTC	TRBV18	TRBJ2-5	NA	NA
CASSLRGGGSTDTQYF	TGCGCCAGCAGCTTGCGCGGCGGAGGTAGCACAGATACGCAGTATTTT	TRBV5-1	TRBJ2-3	NA	NA
CSVGLAGGSSYEQYF	TGCAGCGTAGGACTAGCGGGAGGGAGCTCCTACGAGCAGTACTTC	TRBV29-1	TRBJ2-7	TRBD2	NA
CASSPGGREKLFF	TGTGCCAGCAGTCCAGGGGGGAGGGAAAAACTGTTTTTT	TRBV27	TRBJ1-4	TRBD1	NA
CASSRGFGSNQPQHF	TGTGCCAGCAGTCGGGGATTCGGTAGCAATCAGCCCCAGCATTTT	TRBV27	TRBJ1-5	NA	NA
CASSLGTGYGYTF	TGTGCCAGCAGCCTTGGGACCGGTTATGGCTACACCTTC	TRBV6-6	TRBJ1-2	NA	once
CASSAVGRGEKLFF	TGTGCCAGCAGTGCGGTGGGGCGCGGTGAAAAACTGTTTTTT	TRBV2	TRBJ1-4	NA	NA
CASSLPGTGLYNEQFF	TGTGCCAGCAGCCTACCAGGGACAGGGCTCTACAATGAGCAGTTCTTC	TRBV5-6	TRBJ2-1	TRBD1	NA
CATSRDFGRAIFNEQFF	TGTGCCACCAGCAGAGATTTTGGGCGGGCAATTTTCAATGAGCAGTTCTTC	TRBV15	TRBJ2-1	NA	NA
CASSRPGGGGYNEQFF	TGTGCCAGCAGCAGGCCCGGGGGTGGGGGCTACAATGAGCAGTTCTTC	TRBV5-6	TRBJ2-1	NA	NA
CASMGATTNEKLFF	TGTGCCAGCATGGGGGCGACAACTAATGAAAAACTGTTTTTT	TRBV6-5	TRBJ1-4	NA	once
CASSVIAGEGRDEQFF	TGTGCCAGCAGCGTGATAGCGGGAGAAGGTCGCGATGAGCAGTTCTTC	TRBV5-8	TRBJ2-1	TRBD2	NA
CASGKHEETQYF	TGTGCCAGCGGAAAGCACGAGGAGACCCAGTACTTC	TRBV27	TRBJ2-5	NA	NA
CASSLSTVYEQYF	TGTGCCAGCAGTTTATCCACAGTTTACGAGCAGTACTTC	TRBV28	TRBJ2-7	NA	NA
CASSDRPLSGNTIYF	TGTGCCAGCAGTGACAGACCCCTCTCTGGAAACACCATATATTTT	TRBV6-1	TRBJ1-3	NA	NA
CASSQVGGTEAFF	TGTGCCAGCAGCCAAGTCGGGGGCACTGAAGCTTTCTTT	TRBV4-2	TRBJ1-1	NA	NA
CASSEWTSYEQYF	TGCGCCAGCAGTGAGTGGACCTCCTACGAGCAGTACTTC	TRBV10-1	TRBJ2-7	NA	NA
CASSSDGGTGREKLFF	TGTGCCAGCAGCTCCGACGGCGGGACAGGGAGAGAAAAACTGTTTTTT	TRBV5-6	TRBJ1-4	TRBD1	NA
CASSASQGGHTEAFF	TGTGCCAGCAGCGCCTCGCAGGGAGGCCACACTGAAGCTTTCTTT	TRBV9	TRBJ1-1	NA	few
CASSLTGPPYEQYF	TGTGCCAGCAGTTTGACAGGGCCACCCTACGAGCAGTACTTC	TRBV28	TRBJ2-7	TRBD1	NA
CAISGGVGWPRNTEAFF	TGTGCCATCAGTGGGGGCGTTGGTTGGCCCAGGAACACTGAAGCTTTCTTT	TRBV10-3	TRBJ1-1	NA	NA
CASSLSSAGGSRGLKYF	TGTGCCAGCAGCTTAAGTAGTGCGGGGGGGAGTCGCGGTCTCAAGTACTTC	TRBV7-2	TRBJ2-5	TRBD2	NA
CASTLGRQRQETQYF	TGTGCCAGTACTCTGGGGAGGCAGCGACAAGAGACCCAGTACTTC	TRBV19	TRBJ2-5	NA	NA
CASRKITLARFSYNEQFF	TGCGCCAGCAGAAAGATTACACTAGCACGATTTTCCTACAATGAGCAGTTCTTC	TRBV10-1	TRBJ2-1	NA	NA
CASSYVGSQETQYF	TGTGCCAGCAGTTATGTGGGATCCCAAGAGACCCAGTACTTC	TRBV6-5	TRBJ2-5	NA	NA
CASSQGNQPQHF	TGCGCCAGCAGCCAAGGAAATCAGCCCCAGCATTTT	TRBV4-1	TRBJ1-5	NA	NA
CAWSTQHNSPLHF	TGTGCCTGGAGTACCCAGCACAATTCACCCCTCCACTTT	TRBV30	TRBJ1-6	NA	NA
CASSVDLGDEQFF	TGTGCCAGCAGCGTAGATCTGGGCGATGAGCAGTTCTTC	TRBV9	TRBJ2-1	NA	NA
CSVELGLAGGNEQFF	TGCAGCGTTGAATTGGGACTAGCGGGAGGCAATGAGCAGTTCTTC	TRBV29-1	TRBJ2-1	TRBD2	NA
CASSIDRANKNQPQHF	TGTGCCAGTAGTATAGATCGGGCCAATAAGAATCAGCCCCAGCATTTT	TRBV19	TRBJ1-5	NA	NA
CASRRDSANYGYTF	TGTGCCAGCAGAAGGGACAGCGCGAACTATGGCTACACCTTC	TRBV6-5	TRBJ1-2	TRBD1	NA
CASTAERVGNEQFF	TGTGCCAGCACGGCGGAGCGGGTGGGGAATGAGCAGTTCTTC	TRBV2	TRBJ2-1	NA	NA
CASGLEGLHEQYF	TGTGCTAGTGGTTTGGAGGGACTCCACGAGCAGTACTTC	TRBV12-5	TRBJ2-7	NA	NA